The 26 T cell receptor beta chains listed next were all sequenced from one sample in a study of regulatory T cells in long-lasting Graves disease. Both iRepertoire HTBI primers and Arm-PCR of CDR3 regions were used to build the TCR beta libraries. TCRdb re-analysed the multiplex PCR reads in MiXCR, keeping a single row per CDR3 protein. The top ten hold roughly 13% of the sample, which has under 300,000 distinct CDR3 sequences, 20% to 25% seen once. The time point: newly diagnosed GD, antithyroid drugs for less than 3 months. PBMC RNA was the source of the TCR library. The specimen was peripheral blood mononuclear cells (PBMCs), collected at new diagnosis, from a patient treated with antithyroid drugs. The receptors derive from a female donor with Graves disease.

This clonotype was recorded many times. The V and J genes are TRBV20-1 and TRBJ2-5; D not resolved. Trimming took 5 bases from V and 4 from J, leaving 17 bases between them. This CDR3 contains 14 residues. The V gene's germline CDR1 is DFQATT and CDR2 SNEGSKA (reference sequence). CDR3 in DNA: TGCAGTGCTCGTGGGCTTTCAATCCTAGAGACCCAGTACTTC. Translation: CSARGLSILETQYF.

The V call is TRBV28, the J call TRBJ1-4; 9 bases agree with TRBD1. Germline V gene sequence: CDR1 MDHEN, CDR2 SYDVKM. The CDR3 runs 15 residues. Trimming took 4 bases from V and 7 from J; bases not matched to a gene: 7. This chain's CDR3 is CASSYPGTGSEKLFF. The CDR3 bases are TGTGCCAGCAGTTACCCGGGGACAGGGAGTGAAAAACTGTTTTTT.

This clonotype was found many times. This chain links TRBV27 with TRBJ2-3; D might be TRBD1 or TRBD2, each matching 7 bases. In germline, CDR1 is MNHEY, CDR2 SMNVEV (reference sequence). The CDR3 is 15 residues long. V shed 6 bases and J shed 3 bases, with 16 bases lying between them. The DNA for the CDR3 is TGTGCCAGCAGGCCAGGGGGGGGCCCGACAGATACGCAGTATTTT. Protein sequence: CASRPGGGPTDTQYF.

This clonotype appeared many times. The chain has TRBV12-3 or TRBV12-4 and TRBJ1-2, with a tentative D call TRBD1 (5 bases). The CDR3 covers 14 residues. V was trimmed by 6 bases and J by 5 bases, leaving 16 bases between them. The CDR3: CASSDSSVPYGYTF. Written as DNA, the CDR3 is TGTGCCAGCAGCGACAGTTCCGTGCCGTATGGCTACACCTTC.

Remarks on this clonotype: Just one base apart from a much larger clone, this may be a read error. The conserved phenylalanine or tryptophan is not found at the CDR3 terminus, so this likely reflects a read error. This rearrangement joins TRBV11-2 to TRBJ1-1, with D unclear. Trimming pared 1 base from V and 0 bases from J, leaving 15 bases between. Germline CDR1 SGHAT, CDR2 FQNNGV. This CDR3 has 17 amino acids. The CDR3 nucleotides are TGTGCCAGCAGCTTAGTCCCTCGGGGAATCGTGAACACTGAAGCTTTCTGT. This sequence encodes CASSLVPRGIVNTEAFC.

This sequence joins TRBV7-6 and TRBJ2-7; no reliable D call. The CDR3 has 11 residues. CDR1 and CDR2 (germline): SGHVS, FNYEAQ. Trimming took off 4 bases at V and 5 bases at J, with 6 bases between the two ends. The CDR3 sequence: CASSSLNEQYF. The DNA of the CDR3 is TGTGCCAGCAGCTCCCTCAACGAGCAGTACTTC.

The rearrangement joins TRBV5-4 to TRBJ2-1, with TRBD2 matching over 10 bases. The ends lost 4 bases at V and 6 bases at J; junction bases unmatched: 10. Germline-derived CDR1 and CDR2 are SGHNT and YYREEE (reference sequence). The length of the CDR3 is 16 residues. DNA for the CDR3: TGTGCCAGCAGCGCTCTGAAGCGGGGGGGCCCCAATGAGCAGTTCTTC. This translates into CASSALKRGGPNEQFF.

This clonotype came up many times. The rearrangement joins TRBV7-2 to TRBJ2-6; no firm D call. CDR3 length: 16 amino acids. CDR1 is SGHTA and CDR2 is FQGNSA in the germline V gene. Trimming left V 3 bases short and J 0 bases short, with 9 bases between. CDR3 protein: CASSFYILSGANVLTF. The CDR3 nucleotides are TGTGCCAGCAGCTTTTACATTCTCTCTGGGGCCAACGTCCTGACTTTC. Full variable domain (missing parts from reference TRBV7-2 and TRBJ2-6): GAGVSQSPSNKVTEKGKDVELRCDPISGHTALYWYRQSLGQGLEFLIYFQGNSAPDKSGLPSDRFSAERTGGSVSTLTIQRTQQEDSAVYLCASSFYILSGANVLTFGAGSRLTVL.

The chain uses TRBV9 and TRBJ2-3, with a weak D call TRBD2 (7 bases). CDR1 is SGDLS, CDR2 YYNGEE, per germline. The V and J ends lost 4 bases and 5 bases respectively, with 11 bases between them. The CDR3 length is 13 residues. The CDR3 DNA reads as TGTGCCAGCAGCCCCGGGGGGCTAGATACGCAGTATTTT. Translating it yields CASSPGGLDTQYF.

This clonotype has at least ten counts. This chain uses TRBV7-2 with TRBJ2-7; 9 bases line up with TRBD1. Germline-derived CDR1 and CDR2 are SGHTA and FQGNSA. This CDR3 comprises 17 residues. V trimming: 1 base; J trimming: 6 bases; junction bases outside the gene matches: 13. Here the CDR3 reads CASSLVAGTGKISEQYF. The CDR3 DNA reads as TGTGCCAGCAGCTTAGTAGCCGGGACAGGGAAAATCAGCGAGCAGTACTTC.

The chain has TRBV7-2 and TRBJ2-5; D may match TRBD1 or TRBD2 (5 bases each). Germline loops: CDR1 SGHTA, CDR2 FQGNSA. This CDR3 is 16 amino acids long. V lost 4 bases and J 2 bases, leaving 17 bases between the germline ends. Here the CDR3 reads CASSSRPPGPQETQYF. DNA for the CDR3: TGTGCCAGCAGCTCACGTCCCCCGGGGCCTCAAGAGACCCAGTACTTC.

This clonotype showed up many times. The chain recombines TRBV11-3 with TRBJ1-1; tentatively, D is TRBD1 (6 bases). Per germline, CDR1 SGHNT and CDR2 YENEEA. V lost 1 base, J lost 6 bases, and 15 bases lay in between. The CDR3 runs 15 residues. CDR3 loop: CASSLAQGFSPEAFF. The CDR3 coding sequence is TGTGCCAGCAGCTTAGCTCAGGGGTTTAGCCCTGAAGCTTTCTTT. The whole variable domain, remainder taken from reference TRBV11-3 and TRBJ1-1, is EAGVVQSPRYKIIEKKQPVAFWCNPISGHNTLYWYLQNLGQGPELLIRYENEEAVDDSQLPKDRFSAERLKGVDSTLKIQPAELGDSAVYLCASSLAQGFSPEAFFGQGTRLTVV.

This clonotype was picked up many times. The chain couples TRBV2 to TRBJ1-5; 8 bases are shared with TRBD1. J lost 5 bases, V lost 1 base, and 4 bases had no gene match. Germline assignment: CDR1 SNHLY and CDR2 FYNNEI. This CDR3 is 15 amino acids long. DNA of the CDR3: TGTGCCAGCAGTGAAGAGCAGGGGGCGCATCAGCCCCAGCATTTT. This gives the protein CASSEEQGAHQPQHF.

Concerning this clonotype: A far bigger clonotype differs at one base, so this is likely a read error. The chain uses TRBV7-9 and TRBJ2-2, with D perhaps TRBD1 (6 bases). The CDR3 is 14 amino acids. Germline CDR1 and CDR2: SEHNR and FQNEAQ (reference sequence). Here the CDR3 reads CASSRDRRTGELLF. DNA for the CDR3: TGTGCCAGCAGCCGTGACAGGAGGACCGGGGAGCTGCTTTTT.

The J gene is TRBJ2-1, the V gene TRBV7-2; D may be TRBD1 (6 bases). The J call may be mistaken, given a closer DNA end match to TRBJ2-5. The CDR3 sequence is 14 residues long. Per the germline V gene, CDR1 is SGHTA and CDR2 is FQGNSA. The DNA of the CDR3 is TGTGCCAGCAGCTCAGGACAGCGGTTAGGGACCCAGTACTTC. Amino acid sequence: CASSSGQRLGTQYF.

This clonotype was detected only a few times. This CDR3 is missing its conserved last phenylalanine or tryptophan, likely due to a read error. This rearrangement joins TRBV12-5 to TRBJ1-1; D is uncertain. This CDR3 is 13 amino acids long. Trimming left V 7 bases short and J 2 bases short, with 11 bases between. The germline gives CDR1 LGHNT, CDR2 FRNRAP. The CDR3 sequence: CASVRTVNTEAFS. The DNA of the CDR3 is TGTGCTAGTGTACGAACGGTTAACACTGAAGCTTTCTCT.

This clonotype was detected a few times. This may be a read error, as it is one base from a much larger clone. V usage is TRBV7-9 and J usage is TRBJ1-4; D is unclear. The V end lost 2 bases, the J end lost 0 bases, and 22 bases lay between the germline ends. Germline CDR1 and CDR2: SEHNR and FQNEAQ (reference sequence). The CDR3 is 20 amino acids. This CDR3 is CASSLYTVQTLTTTNEKLFF. The CDR3 coding sequence is TGTGCCAGCAGCTTATATACAGTACAGACCCTGACAACAACTAATGAAAAACTGTTTTTT.

This clonotype was seen many times. The gene calls are TRBV9 and TRBJ2-7; a possible D gene is TRBD1 (5 bases). Trimming removed 1 base at V and 5 bases at J, with 7 bases between. Per the germline V gene, CDR1 is SGDLS and CDR2 is YYNGEE. The CDR3 consists of 12 residues. The CDR3 DNA follows: TGTGCCAGCAGCGTAACAGGCGACGAGCAGTACTTC. Translating gives CASSVTGDEQYF.

The rearrangement uses TRBV6-1 and TRBJ2-7; TRBD1 agrees at 11 bases. J lost 3 bases, V lost 1 base, and 5 bases had no gene match. The CDR3 length is 16 residues. Germline values: CDR1 MNHNS, CDR2 SASEGT. The CDR3, as DNA: TGTGCCAGCAGTGAAGAGGCCGGGACAGGGGGCTACGAGCAGTACTTC. Translated, it gives CASSEEAGTGGYEQYF.

This clonotype has ten or more counts. J is TRBJ2-3 and V is TRBV14; D perhaps matches TRBD1 (6 bases). Trimming pared 1 base from V and 0 bases from J, leaving 8 bases between. The CDR3 runs to 15 residues. Germline V gene sequence: CDR1 SGHDN, CDR2 FVKESK. CDR3 nucleotides: TGTGCCAGCAGCCAAGGAGGGACAAGCACAGATACGCAGTATTTT. Protein product: CASSQGGTSTDTQYF.

The sample holds a few counts of this clonotype. This chain connects TRBV7-9 to TRBJ1-3; 7 bases are shared with TRBD1. This CDR3 region has 13 residues. In germline, CDR1 is SEHNR, CDR2 FQNEAQ (reference sequence). The trim removed 10 bases at V and 3 bases at J, leaving 6 bases unmatched. The CDR3 sequence: CATQGGFGNTIYF. The CDR3 DNA sequence: TGTGCCACCCAGGGGGGGTTTGGAAACACCATATATTTT.

Here the CDR3 DNA reads TGTGCCTCCAACAGGGGGCTGGGTGAAAAACTGTTTTTT. This encodes CASNRGLGEKLFF. The chain links TRBV15 to TRBJ1-4; 9 nucleotides agree with TRBD1. The V gene's germline CDR1 is LNHNV and CDR2 YYDKDF (reference sequence). V lost 11 bases, J lost 7 bases, and 8 bases stayed unmatched. This CDR3 has 13 residues. Together with reference TRBV15 and TRBJ1-4, the CDR3 gives the full variable domain: DAMVIQNPRYQVTQFGKPVTLSCSQTLNHNVMYWYQQKSSQAPKLLFHYYDKDFNNEADTPDNFQSRRPNTSFCFLDIRSPGLGDTAMYLCASNRGLGEKLFFGSGTQLSVL.

The J gene is TRBJ2-7, the V gene TRBV5-6; unclear D gene. Germline V gives CDR1 SGHDT, CDR2 YYEEEE. The CDR3 has 14 residues. Trimming took 1 base from V and 1 from J, leaving 9 bases between them. As DNA, the CDR3 is TGTGCCAGCAGCTTGTGGCACCTTTCCTACGAGCAGTACTTC. This gives the protein CASSLWHLSYEQYF.

This clonotype was counted at least ten times. The chain couples TRBV20-1 to TRBJ1-5; TRBD1 matches at 7 bases. Germline V gene data show CDR1 as DFQATT and CDR2 as SNEGSKA (reference sequence). This CDR3 is 14 amino acids long. V dropped 2 bases and J dropped 4; count of bases not matched to a gene: 5. CDR3 sequence reads: CSARPGQLNQPQHF. As DNA, the CDR3 is TGCAGTGCTAGACCGGGACAGCTAAATCAGCCCCAGCATTTT.

This clonotype was counted many times. The junction does not match germline at one end; this may be a read error. CDR3 protein: CASSQGLAGSNEQFF. The CDR3 region has the DNA TGCGCCAGCAGCCAAGGACTAGCGGGATCCAATGAGCAGTTCTTC. This chain connects TRBV11-2 to TRBJ2-1; 12 bases align to TRBD2. The CDR3 extends over 15 amino acids. Germline V gene sequence: CDR1 SGHAT, CDR2 FQNNGV.

J is TRBJ2-7 and V is TRBV14; 10 positions match TRBD1. The trim removed 2 bases at V and 5 bases at J, leaving 12 bases unmatched. The CDR3 runs 17 residues. CDR1 is SGHDN, CDR2 FVKESK, per germline. CDR3 residues: CASSQPQDGTGVHEQYF. In DNA form, the CDR3 reads TGTGCCAGCAGCCAACCCCAAGACGGGACAGGGGTTCACGAGCAGTACTTC.